This T cell receptor (beta chain) derives from a study of shared clonotypes between healthy human individuals. As for the study in general: Sampling drew on donors who were a couple of women and a few men aged 18 to 49.

Cells designated naive CD8 were CD45RO-negative and were positively selected for CCR7, with terminally differentiated effector memory CD45RA+ cells excluded. Germline values: CDR1 SNHLY, CDR2 FYNNEI. The CDR3 totals 12 residues. Notes on this clone: Its target is unknown.

Study results and limitations: Blood alone was sampled, and tissue repertoires likely differ. Estimated clonotype richness was generally higher in naive than memory subsets.

Assay: immunoSEQ multiplex PCR; the TCRdb copy retains only in-frame clones and omits some. The sample shows about 680,000 clones, about 91% of them seen only once. This sequence joins TRBV2 and TRBJ2-5; the D call may be TRBD1 or TRBD2 (6 bases each). The J call may be in error: the DNA end matches TRBJ2-7 better. Sequenced material: naive CD8+ T cells sorted from blood. This receptor was taken from a man aged 25-45 years in good health. The CDR3 region has the DNA TGTGCCGTAAAGGGGGGTTTTTACGAGCAGTACTTC. This encodes CAVKGGFYEQYF.